The 3 T cell receptor beta chains presented below share a single source sample, sequenced in a study of blood T cell repertoires in COVID-19. Clones were read by immunoSEQ multiplex PCR, and TCRdb kept only the in-frame ones, dropping some. The data show 120,000 or so clones, with around three quarters seen just once and 37% held by the top ten. Sequenced: peripheral blood. These receptors were obtained from a man in his forties with active or convalescent COVID-19.

The genes are TRBV6-5 and TRBJ1-1, with D perhaps TRBD1 (5 bases). V was trimmed by 7 bases and J by 4 bases, leaving 13 bases between them. The CDR3 sequence is 13 residues long. Germline V CDR1 and CDR2: MNHEY, SVGAGI. CDR3 DNA: TGTGCCAGCACCCGGGGGGGAGCCACTGAAGCTTTCTTT. Translated, it gives CASTRGGATEAFF.

The J gene is TRBJ2-2, the V gene TRBV6-5, with a possible D match to TRBD2 (6 bases). Trimming removed 0 bases from V and 13 bases from J, with 15 bases in between. This CDR3 has 14 amino acids. In germline, CDR1 is MNHEY, CDR2 SVGAGI. The CDR3 here is CASSYSRDSRGLFF. CDR3 sequence (DNA): TGTGCCAGCAGTTACTCAAGGGACTCAAGGGGGCTGTTTTTT.

The genes are TRBV11-2 and TRBJ2-1; 7 bases align to TRBD2. V lost 0 bases to trimming and J lost 12 bases; unmatched junction nucleotides: 8. Germline V gene sequence: CDR1 SGHAT, CDR2 FQNNGV. This CDR3 contains 14 residues. In nucleotides, the CDR3 is TGTGCCAGCAGCTTAGATTTGGCGGGAGCGGGGCAGTTCTTC. Its translation: CASSLDLAGAGQFF.